This TCR beta chain was retrieved from a study of PD-L1 blockade in urothelial cancer. Study context: Median T cell yield from blood was about 130,000.

This table comes from immunoSEQ multiplex PCR, and its TCRdb copy is limited to in-frame clones, with some not included. The table lists around 82,000 clones, 84% of them singletons, with approximately 2.1% in the top ten. CDR3 length equals 15 residues. The V gene lost 3 bases and the J gene lost 0 bases, with 6 bases spanning the gap. Germline-derived CDR1 and CDR2 are LGHNA and YSLEER. Documented time point: pretreatment peripheral blood. The patients' disease, urothelial carcinoma, was locally advanced or metastatic. For this clone: Its cognate antigen is unknown.

General study findings and limits: Expansion of tumor-associated blood clones at 3 weeks was greater in durable-benefit patients.

The chain has TRBV4-3 and TRBJ2-6; D is unresolved. The source material was PBMCs, sampled around atezolizumab (anti-PD-L1) treatment. This sequence was found in a man in his sixties with urothelial cancer. The CDR3 bases are TGCGCCAGCAGCCATGTAGACTCTGGGGCCAACGTCCTGACTTTC. This gives the protein CASSHVDSGANVLTF.